Listed here are 8 T cell receptor beta chains from one sample, sequenced in a study of T cell repertoires in cytomegalovirus infection. Their antigens remain unidentified. TCRdb reprocessed the reads with MiXCR, giving one entry per CDR3 protein. The sample consists of around 58,000 distinct CDR3 sequences, roughly 21% of them appearing once. The specimen was CD8+ T cells from cultured PBMCs, collected from culture after CMV antigen stimulation. The receptors stem from a human donor in good health (CMV status not recorded). Some clones in this sample may be carry-over from other donors' samples.

In its sample, this clonotype was seen many times. This rearrangement joins TRBV7-2 to TRBJ1-2, with TRBD1 matching over 8 bases. Trimming cost V 6 bases and J 2 bases; bases outside gene matches: 8. The CDR3 totals 15 residues. The germline CDR1 and CDR2 sequences are SGHTA and FQGNSA. The CDR3 DNA is TGTGCCAGCAGGTCACAACCAGGGGGCAACTATGGCTACACCTTC. As protein: CASRSQPGGNYGYTF.

V gene TRBV3-1 combines with J gene TRBJ1-5, with no clear D. Trimming pared 4 bases from V and 4 bases from J, leaving 8 bases between. The CDR3 is 13 amino acids. CDR1 and CDR2 (germline): LGHDT, YNNKEL (reference sequence). The CDR3 loop is CASSPDGNQPQHF. CDR3 in DNA: TGTGCCAGCAGCCCCGACGGGAATCAGCCCCAGCATTTT. The entire variable domain, with the rest obtained from reference TRBV3-1 and TRBJ1-5, is as follows: DTAVSQTPKYLVTQMGNDKSIKCEQNLGHDTMYWYKQDSKKFLKIMFSYNNKELIINETVPNRFSPKSPDKAHLNLHINSLELGDSAVYFCASSPDGNQPQHFGDGTRLSIL.

This clonotype occurred a few times. The chain recombines TRBV28 with TRBJ1-2; TRBD1 is a possible D gene (5 bases). Trimming cost V 8 bases and J 7 bases, with 14 bases left between them. Germline V gene lookup returns CDR1 MDHEN and CDR2 SYDVKM. CDR3 length equals 12 residues. CDR3: CASAWRGSGYTF. Written as DNA, the CDR3 is TGTGCCAGCGCCTGGAGGGGAAGTGGCTACACCTTC.

This clonotype was seen only a few times. The junction does not match germline at one end; this may be a read error. This chain links TRBV6-5 with TRBJ2-3; D is ambiguous. The CDR3 is 12 amino acids. Germline V CDR1 and CDR2: MNHEY, SVGAGI. CDR3: CASSPGPGPLFF. The CDR3 nucleotides are TGTGCCAGCAGTCCCGGTCCCGGCCCCTTATTTTTT.

The CDR3: CASTLLGSGNTDTQYF. Here the CDR3 DNA reads TGTGCCAGCACTCTCCTTGGTAGCGGAAACACAGATACGCAGTATTTT. The rearrangement uses TRBV12-3 or TRBV12-4 and TRBJ2-3, with a weak D call TRBD2 (6 bases). Trimming took off 7 bases at V and 2 bases at J, with 19 bases between the two ends. This CDR3 has 16 amino acids.

This clonotype was seen more than once but under ten times. V and J are TRBV7-6 and TRBJ1-5, with TRBD1 matching 8 bases. Germline V gene sequence: CDR1 SGHVS, CDR2 FNYEAQ. The junction had 3 bases not matched to a gene; V was cut back by 5 bases and J by 3 bases. CDR3 size: 14 residues. CDR3 in amino acids: CASSGQGVNQPQHF. DNA of the CDR3: TGTGCCAGCAGCGGACAGGGAGTCAATCAGCCCCAGCATTTT.

The CDR3 region is CASSPRLAWNEQFF. The CDR3 nucleotides read TGTGCCAGCAGCCCCCGACTAGCTTGGAATGAGCAGTTCTTC. The V call is TRBV7-8, the J call TRBJ2-1, with 7 bases that match TRBD2. The trim removed 5 bases at V and 7 bases at J, leaving 8 bases unmatched. In germline, CDR1 is SGHVS, CDR2 FQNEAQ. The CDR3 is made up of 14 amino acids.

This chain links TRBV6-2 or TRBV6-3 with TRBJ2-2; a possible D gene is TRBD1 (5 bases). Per germline, CDR1 MNHEY and CDR2 SVGEGT. Trimming left V 5 bases short and J 3 bases short, with 10 bases between. CDR3 length: 14 residues. The CDR3 coding sequence is TGTGCCAGCAGTCCAGGGTTTGACACCGGGGAGCTGTTTTTT. Protein: CASSPGFDTGELFF.